The 10 T cell receptor beta chains below all came from one sample that was sequenced in a study of shared clonotypes between healthy human individuals. Some clones are missing from TCRdb's copy, which holds only in-frame ones; the method was immunoSEQ multiplex PCR. This sample has about 1 million clones, with around 76% found just once. The sample consisted of memory CD4+ T cells sorted from blood. Stated subset: CD45RA-negative fraction. All receptors come from a man younger than 35 in good health.

This chain joins TRBV5-1 and TRBJ2-2; D is possibly TRBD2 (6 bases). Deletions cut 4 bases from V and 4 bases from J, with 14 bases between. Looked up from germline, CDR1 is SGHRS and CDR2 is YFSETQ. This CDR3 has 15 amino acids. The CDR3 coding sequence is TGCGCCAGCAGCCCGGAGGGGCCGAGCACCGGGGAGCTGTTTTTT. It encodes CASSPEGPSTGELFF.

The chain has TRBV6-1 and TRBJ2-7, with D tentatively TRBD1 (6 bases). The ends were cut back, 0 bases at V and 6 bases at J, with 15 bases in the middle. The CDR3 totals 15 residues. CDR1 MNHNS and CDR2 SASEGT come from the germline V gene. The CDR3 reads CASSEAGANWREQYF. The CDR3 DNA follows: TGTGCCAGCAGTGAAGCGGGGGCCAATTGGCGCGAGCAGTACTTC.

This clone was found once. The chain is built from TRBV14 and TRBJ2-7; 8 nucleotides match TRBD2. The CDR3 is 13 amino acids. With 4 bases clipped from V and 3 bases from J, the junction kept 2 bases outside the gene matches. Germline loops: CDR1 SGHDN, CDR2 FVKESK. CDR3 in amino acids: CASSPSGSYEQYF. In DNA form, the CDR3 reads TGTGCCAGCAGCCCCAGCGGGAGCTACGAGCAGTACTTC.

In this sample, this clone turned up once. The chain employs TRBV6-1 and TRBJ1-1; tentatively, D is TRBD1 (5 bases). CDR3 length: 12 amino acids. With 3 bases removed from V and 6 bases from J, the gap between germline ends came to 8 bases. The germline V gene has CDR1 MNHNS and CDR2 SASEGT. As DNA, the CDR3 is TGTGCCAGCAGTGAGGGGGTGCCTGAAGCTTTCTTT. The encoded protein is CASSEGVPEAFF.

This chain uses TRBV5-1 with TRBJ1-6; a possible D gene is TRBD1 (6 bases). V was trimmed by 0 bases and J by 6 bases, leaving 16 bases between them. Germline lookup yields CDR1 SGHRS and CDR2 YFSETQ. The CDR3 is 17 residues long. Here the CDR3 DNA reads TGCGCCAGCAGCTTGGGGGACACAAACCGACCTAATTCACCCCTCCACTTT. Its translation: CASSLGDTNRPNSPLHF.

The chain has TRBV10-3 and TRBJ2-1, with a tentative D call TRBD2 (5 bases). The CDR3 sequence is 13 residues long. Germline-derived CDR1 and CDR2 are ENHRY and SYGVKD. Trimming took off 11 bases at V and 7 bases at J, with 18 bases between the two ends. The CDR3 DNA follows: TGTGCCGGCAGTTCCAACCGGGGTAATGAGCAGTTCTTC. Residues: CAGSSNRGNEQFF.

This sequence joins TRBV25-1 and TRBJ2-2; 7 nucleotides agree with TRBD2. Germline V gives CDR1 MGHDK, CDR2 SYGVNS. The CDR3 is 17 amino acids. The V segment lost 2 bases and the J segment 4 bases; nucleotides outside the gene matches: 10. CDR3 nucleotides: TGTGCCAGCAGTGAACTTAGTGGGGGGGACCTCACCGGGGAGCTGTTTTTT. Its translation is CASSELSGGDLTGELFF.

This chain uses TRBV15 with TRBJ1-1, with no clear D. Germline lookup yields CDR1 LNHNV and CDR2 YYDKDF (reference sequence). Trimming took 1 base from V and 2 from J, leaving 8 bases between them. CDR3 size: 14 residues. Here the CDR3 DNA reads TGTGCCACCAGCAGAGCGGAGTTCAACACTGAAGCTTTCTTT. Translation gives CATSRAEFNTEAFF.

This chain joins TRBV30 and TRBJ1-2, with 8 bases matching TRBD1. The CDR3 consists of 16 residues. In germline, CDR1 is GTSNPN, CDR2 SVGIG (reference sequence). V shed 3 bases, J shed 0 bases, and the junction held 9 bases outside the gene matches. CDR3 residues: CAWSGQGVSTNYGYTF. The CDR3 DNA reads as TGTGCCTGGAGCGGACAGGGAGTATCTACTAACTATGGCTACACCTTC.

The V gene is TRBV2, the J gene TRBJ2-1; the D gene is possibly TRBD2 (5 bases). The V end lost 0 bases, the J end lost 4 bases, and 7 bases lay between the germline ends. Germline-derived CDR1 and CDR2 are SNHLY and FYNNEI. This CDR3 comprises 14 residues. In DNA, the CDR3 is TGTGCCAGCAGTGAAGCGACGGGGTACAATGAGCAGTTCTTC. Amino acids: CASSEATGYNEQFF.